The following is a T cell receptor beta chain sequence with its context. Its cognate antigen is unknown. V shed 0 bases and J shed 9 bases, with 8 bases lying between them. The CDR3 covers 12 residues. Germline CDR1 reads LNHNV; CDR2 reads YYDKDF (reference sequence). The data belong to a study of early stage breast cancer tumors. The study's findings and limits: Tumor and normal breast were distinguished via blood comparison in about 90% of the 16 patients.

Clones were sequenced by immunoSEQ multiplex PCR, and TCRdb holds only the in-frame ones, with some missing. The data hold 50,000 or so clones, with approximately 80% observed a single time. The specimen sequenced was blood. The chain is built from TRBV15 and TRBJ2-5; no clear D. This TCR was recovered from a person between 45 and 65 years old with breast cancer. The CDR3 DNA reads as TGTGCCACCAGCAGAGATGGCGAGGCCCAGTACTTC. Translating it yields CATSRDGEAQYF.